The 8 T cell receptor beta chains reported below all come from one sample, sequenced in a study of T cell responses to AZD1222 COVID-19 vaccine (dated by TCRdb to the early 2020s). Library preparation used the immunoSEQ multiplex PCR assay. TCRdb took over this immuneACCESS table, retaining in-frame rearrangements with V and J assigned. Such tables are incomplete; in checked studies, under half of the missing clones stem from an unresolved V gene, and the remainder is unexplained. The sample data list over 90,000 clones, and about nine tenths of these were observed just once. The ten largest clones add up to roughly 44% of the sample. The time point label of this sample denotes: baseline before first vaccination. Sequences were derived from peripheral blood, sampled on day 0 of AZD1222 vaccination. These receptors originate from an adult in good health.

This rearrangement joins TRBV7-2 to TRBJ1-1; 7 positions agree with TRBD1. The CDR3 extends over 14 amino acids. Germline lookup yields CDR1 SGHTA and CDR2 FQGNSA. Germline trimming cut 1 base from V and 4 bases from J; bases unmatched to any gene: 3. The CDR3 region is CASSLEGASTEAFF. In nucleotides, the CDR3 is TGTGCCAGCAGCTTAGAGGGGGCAAGCACTGAAGCTTTCTTT.

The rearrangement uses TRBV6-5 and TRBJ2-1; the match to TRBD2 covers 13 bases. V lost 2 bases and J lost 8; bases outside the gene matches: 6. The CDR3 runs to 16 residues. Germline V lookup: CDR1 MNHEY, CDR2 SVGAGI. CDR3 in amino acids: CASSYGGLAGRYEQFF. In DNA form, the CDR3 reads TGTGCCAGCAGTTACGGGGGACTAGCGGGAAGGTATGAGCAGTTCTTC.

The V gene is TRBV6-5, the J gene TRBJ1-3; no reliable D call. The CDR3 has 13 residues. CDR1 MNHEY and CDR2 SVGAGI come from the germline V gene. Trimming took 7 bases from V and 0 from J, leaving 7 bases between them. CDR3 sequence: CASNWDSGNTIYF. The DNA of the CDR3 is TGTGCCAGCAATTGGGACTCTGGAAACACCATATATTTT.

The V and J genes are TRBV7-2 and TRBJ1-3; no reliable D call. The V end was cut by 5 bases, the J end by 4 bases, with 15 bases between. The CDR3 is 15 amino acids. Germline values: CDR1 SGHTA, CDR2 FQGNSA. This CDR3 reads CASSPPNLGGNTIYF. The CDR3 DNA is TGTGCCAGCAGCCCCCCGAATTTGGGGGGAAACACCATATATTTT.

CDR3: CAWSVRMSGRSYEQYF. For the CDR3, the DNA is TGTGCCTGGAGTGTAAGGATGAGCGGGAGGTCCTACGAGCAGTACTTC. The rearrangement joins TRBV30 to TRBJ2-7; 9 bases line up with TRBD2. Germline CDR1 reads GTSNPN; CDR2 reads SVGIG (reference sequence). Trimming cost V 0 bases and J 1 base; bases outside gene matches: 7. This CDR3 is 16 amino acids long.

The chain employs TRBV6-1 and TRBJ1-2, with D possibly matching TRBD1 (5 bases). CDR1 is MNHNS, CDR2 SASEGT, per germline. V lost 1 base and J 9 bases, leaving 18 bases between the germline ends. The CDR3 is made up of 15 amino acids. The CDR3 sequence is CASSEVARTPGRYTF. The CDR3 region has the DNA TGTGCCAGCAGTGAAGTTGCGCGGACACCGGGGCGCTACACCTTC.

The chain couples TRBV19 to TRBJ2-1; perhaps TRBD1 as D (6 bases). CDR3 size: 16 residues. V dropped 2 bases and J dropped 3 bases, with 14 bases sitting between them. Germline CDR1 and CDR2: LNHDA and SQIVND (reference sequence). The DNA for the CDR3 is TGTGCCAGTAGTATAAAGGGGGAACCCCGCTACAATGAGCAGTTCTTC. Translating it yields CASSIKGEPRYNEQFF.

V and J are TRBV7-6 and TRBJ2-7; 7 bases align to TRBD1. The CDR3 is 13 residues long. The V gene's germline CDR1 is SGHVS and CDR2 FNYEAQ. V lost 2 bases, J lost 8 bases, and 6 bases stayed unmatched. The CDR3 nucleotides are TGTGCCAGCAGCTTAAATTTTAGGGGGCAGCAGTACTTC. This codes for CASSLNFRGQQYF.